These 14 T cell receptor beta chains were all obtained from the same sample, sequenced in a study of high-grade serous ovarian cancer treatment subgroups. Measured with immunoSEQ multiplex PCR; TCRdb has only the in-frame clones, and not every one. The repertoire holds several thousand clones, approximately 62% seen once, with 5% to 6.5% in the top ten. Tumor samples were taken before definitive surgery or chemotherapy. The specimen sequenced was tumor tissue. The receptors were gathered from a human donor with high-grade serous ovarian cancer.

This sequence joins TRBV5-4 and TRBJ2-5; 11 nucleotides agree with TRBD1. The J call is doubtful: the DNA matches TRBJ2-7 better. The CDR3 is 15 residues long. Germline-derived CDR1 and CDR2 are SGHNT and YYREEE (reference sequence). CDR3 coding DNA: TGTGCCAGCAGACCCCCCCCGGGACAGGGGGACGAGCAGTACTTC. It encodes CASRPPPGQGDEQYF.

The chain is built from TRBV27 and TRBJ1-2; D remains ambiguous. Germline V gives CDR1 MNHEY, CDR2 SMNVEV (reference sequence). The CDR3 is 17 amino acids. Trimming cost V 3 bases and J 0 bases, with 17 bases left between them. CDR3 nucleotides: TGTGCCAGCAGTTTGAGCAGGAGGCTGGGGTCTAACTATGGCTACACCTTC. Amino acid sequence: CASSLSRRLGSNYGYTF.

The CDR3 DNA sequence: TGTGCCAGCAGCGAGGTCCGTGGCAATGAGCAGTTCTTC. As protein: CASSEVRGNEQFF. J is TRBJ2-1 and V is TRBV7-3; D is uncertain. The CDR3 is 13 residues long. Trimming removed 5 bases at V and 6 bases at J, with 11 bases between. The V gene's germline CDR1 is SGHTA and CDR2 FQGTGA.

The gene calls are TRBV7-9 and TRBJ1-1; no clear D. Germline values: CDR1 SEHNR, CDR2 FQNEAQ (reference sequence). Trimming left V 4 bases short and J 0 bases short, with 12 bases between. The CDR3 runs 15 residues. CDR3 nucleotides: TGTGCCAGCAGCTCGGACTTTAATATGAACACTGAAGCTTTCTTT. The encoded protein is CASSSDFNMNTEAFF.

This clone was detected only a few times. The J gene is TRBJ2-7, the V gene TRBV28, with a weak D call TRBD2 (6 bases). Germline lookup yields CDR1 MDHEN and CDR2 SYDVKM. This CDR3 contains 13 residues. V dropped 0 bases and J dropped 3 bases, with 6 bases sitting between them. The DNA for the CDR3 is TGTGCCAGCAGTTTATGGGGGGGCTACGAGCAGTACTTC. It encodes CASSLWGGYEQYF.

The chain couples TRBV7-6 to TRBJ2-7; TRBD2 matches at 10 bases. V lost 5 bases, J lost 3 bases, and 13 bases stayed unmatched. The germline V gene has CDR1 SGHVS and CDR2 FNYEAQ. CDR3 length: 17 residues. The CDR3 reads CASSVRSLLAGSYEQYF. DNA for the CDR3: TGTGCCAGCAGCGTTAGAAGTCTACTAGCGGGAAGCTACGAGCAGTACTTC.

The table lists this clone with a few counts. V and J are TRBV29-1 and TRBJ2-7, with TRBD1 identical over 7 bases. CDR3 length equals 11 residues. The V and J ends lost 5 bases and 5 bases, in that order; junction bases with no gene match: 3. CDR1 and CDR2 from the germline V gene are SQVTM and ANQGSEA. In DNA, the CDR3 is TGCAGCGTTCACAGGGGTCACGAGCAGTACTTC. Its protein is CSVHRGHEQYF.

The chain uses TRBV11-2 and TRBJ2-7; D is possibly TRBD2 (5 bases). V was trimmed by 5 bases and J by 3 bases, leaving 20 bases between them. This CDR3 spans 16 amino acids. CDR1 and CDR2 (germline): SGHAT, FQNNGV. The CDR3 is CASSPLARTGFYEQYF. Here the CDR3 DNA reads TGTGCCAGCAGCCCCCTGGCTCGGACTGGATTCTACGAGCAGTACTTC. The full variable domain, its missing parts supplied by reference TRBV11-2 and TRBJ2-7, is EAGVAQSPRYKIIEKRQSVAFWCNPISGHATLYWYQQILGQGPKLLIQFQNNGVVDDSQLPKDRFSAERLKGVDSTLKIQPAKLEDSAVYLCASSPLARTGFYEQYFGPGTRLTVT.

The rearrangement uses TRBV27 and TRBJ2-7; D unclear. Germline CDR1 reads MNHEY; CDR2 reads SMNVEV (reference sequence). Trimming removed 3 bases at V and 2 bases at J, with 14 bases between. CDR3 length: 15 residues. The CDR3 reads CASSLLGQLTYEQYF. The DNA of the CDR3 is TGTGCCAGCAGTTTGCTGGGTCAGCTGACCTACGAGCAGTACTTC.

The chain carries TRBV7-2 and TRBJ2-7; tentatively, D is TRBD1 (6 bases). The CDR3 extends over 14 amino acids. V lost 5 bases, J lost 5 bases, and 16 bases lay in between. Germline V gene data show CDR1 as SGHTA and CDR2 as FQGNSA. The CDR3 nucleotides are TGTGCCAGCAGCCTACAGGGCGGGCAGAACGAGCAGTACTTC. It encodes CASSLQGGQNEQYF.

The V and J genes are TRBV7-3 and TRBJ1-5; D unclear. The CDR3 has 15 amino acids. V lost 4 bases and J 6 bases, leaving 16 bases between the germline ends. Germline assignment: CDR1 SGHTA and CDR2 FQGTGA. Here the CDR3 DNA reads TGTGCCAGCAGCTCGCAAGAGGGTGGGAGTCAGCCCCAGCATTTT. Translation: CASSSQEGGSQPQHF.

The chain carries TRBV6-6 and TRBJ1-1; the D is unclear. Germline values: CDR1 MNHNY, CDR2 SVGAGI (reference sequence). The V and J ends lost 6 bases and 0 bases respectively, with 5 bases between them. The CDR3 is 12 amino acids. CDR3 in DNA: TGTGCCAGCAGGAACCTGAACACTGAAGCTTTCTTT. Its translation: CASRNLNTEAFF.

V gene TRBV4-3 combines with J gene TRBJ2-7; possibly TRBD2 for D (6 bases). V was cut by 0 bases and J by 2 bases, with 23 bases left in between. This CDR3 has 19 amino acids. Germline V gene lookup returns CDR1 LGHNA and CDR2 YSLEER. This chain's CDR3 is CASSQEEGLSAVYPYEQYF. Written as DNA, the CDR3 is TGCGCCAGCAGCCAAGAGGAGGGGTTGTCAGCGGTATATCCCTACGAGCAGTACTTC.

In this sample, this clone turned up a few times. This chain joins TRBV5-8 and TRBJ1-2; 7 bases are shared with TRBD1. CDR1 is SGHTS, CDR2 YDEGEE, per germline. Unmatched junction bases numbered 9, after V lost 0 bases and J lost 4 bases. The CDR3 length is 16 residues. CDR3 coding DNA: TGTGCCAGCAGCTTGGTTGGACAGGCTTTATCCTATGGCTACACCTTC. Translated, it gives CASSLVGQALSYGYTF.